The clone carrying this T cell receptor (beta chain) occurred a few times. Germline V gene sequence: CDR1 MNHEY, CDR2 SVGEGT. Trimming cost V 0 bases and J 5 bases; bases outside gene matches: 9. This CDR3 spans 16 amino acids. This specimen comes from a study of blood T cell repertoires in COVID-19. Study in general: PBMCs, B-cell-depleted T cells, or T cells provided the cDNA or gDNA that made up the material.

While infection was still active, Seattle patients were enrolled and then followed longitudinally. Authors' data handling: Reference gene primer amplification in the assay estimated nucleated cell counts. Profiled with immunoSEQ multiplex PCR; TCRdb holds only in-frame clones, not every one. V and J calls and clone size follow that table, whereas D and trimming were derived from the DNA. Here the sample spans 200,000 to 250,000 clones, 82% being singletons. This TCR derives from a woman older than 75 with COVID-19, enrolled during active disease. Sequencing was done on a sample of peripheral blood. The chain has TRBV6-2 or TRBV6-3 and TRBJ2-5, with TRBD2 matching over 7 bases. The CDR3 sequence: CASSYSRGRARETQYF. CDR3 coding DNA: TGTGCCAGCAGTTACTCGAGAGGGAGGGCCCGGGAGACCCAGTACTTC.